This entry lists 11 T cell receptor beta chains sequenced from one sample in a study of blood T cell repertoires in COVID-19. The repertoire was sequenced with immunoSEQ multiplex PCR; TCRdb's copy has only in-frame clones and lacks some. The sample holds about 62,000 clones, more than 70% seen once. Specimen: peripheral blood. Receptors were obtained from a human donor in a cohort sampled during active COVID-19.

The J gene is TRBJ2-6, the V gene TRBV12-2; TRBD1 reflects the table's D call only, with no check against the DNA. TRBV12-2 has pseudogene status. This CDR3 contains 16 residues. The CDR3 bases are TGTGCAAGTCGCGTCGTGGGGCAGCATGGGGCCAACGTCCTGACTTTC. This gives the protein CASRVVGQHGANVLTF.

CDR3 sequence: CASSVDSTGELFF. The CDR3 nucleotides are TGTGCCAGCAGCGTGGACAGTACCGGGGAGCTGTTTTTT. The chain joins TRBV7-3 to TRBJ2-2, with a weak D call TRBD1 (6 bases). Trimming shortened V by 5 bases and J by 5 bases, and 9 bases separated the two germline ends. The CDR3 contains 13 residues. Germline V gene data show CDR1 as SGHTA and CDR2 as FQGTGA.

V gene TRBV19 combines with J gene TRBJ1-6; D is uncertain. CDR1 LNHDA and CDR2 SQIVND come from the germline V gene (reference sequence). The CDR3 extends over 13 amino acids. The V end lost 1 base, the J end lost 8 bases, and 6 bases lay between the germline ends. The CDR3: CASSIGLDSPLHF. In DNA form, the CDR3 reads TGTGCCAGTAGTATAGGGCTTGATTCACCCCTCCACTTT.

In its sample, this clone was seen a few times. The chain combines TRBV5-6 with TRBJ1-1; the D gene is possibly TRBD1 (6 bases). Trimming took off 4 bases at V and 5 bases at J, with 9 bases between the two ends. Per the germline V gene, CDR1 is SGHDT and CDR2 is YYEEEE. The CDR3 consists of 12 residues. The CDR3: CASSPQGTEAFF. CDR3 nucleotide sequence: TGTGCCAGCAGCCCACAGGGAACTGAAGCTTTCTTT.

CDR3 region: CASSSGLAGGPYEQYF. CDR3 DNA sequence: TGCGCCAGCAGTTCGGGACTAGCGGGAGGGCCCTACGAGCAGTACTTC. V is TRBV5-1 and J is TRBJ2-7, with TRBD2 matching over 16 bases. CDR1 is SGHRS and CDR2 is YFSETQ in the germline V gene. Trimming removed 5 bases from V and 2 bases from J; junction bases left unmatched: 4. This CDR3 contains 16 residues.

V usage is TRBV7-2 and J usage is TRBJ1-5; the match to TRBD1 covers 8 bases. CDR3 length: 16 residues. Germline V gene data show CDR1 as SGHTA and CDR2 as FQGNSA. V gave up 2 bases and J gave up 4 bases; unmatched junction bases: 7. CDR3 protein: CASSLIHRTGNQPQHF. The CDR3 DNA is TGTGCCAGCAGCTTAATTCATCGGACAGGGAATCAGCCCCAGCATTTT.

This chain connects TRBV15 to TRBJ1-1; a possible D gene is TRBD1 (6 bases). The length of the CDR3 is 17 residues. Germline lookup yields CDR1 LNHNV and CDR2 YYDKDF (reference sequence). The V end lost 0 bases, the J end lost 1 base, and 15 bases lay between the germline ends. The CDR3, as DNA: TGTGCCACCAGCAGAGATCTCGGGGGGCGACGGAACACTGAAGCTTTCTTT. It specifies CATSRDLGGRRNTEAFF.

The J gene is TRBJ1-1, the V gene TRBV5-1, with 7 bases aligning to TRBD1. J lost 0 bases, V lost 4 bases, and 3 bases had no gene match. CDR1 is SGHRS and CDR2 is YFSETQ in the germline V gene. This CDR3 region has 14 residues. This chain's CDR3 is CASSEQGMNTEAFF. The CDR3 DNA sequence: TGCGCCAGCAGCGAACAGGGGATGAACACTGAAGCTTTCTTT.

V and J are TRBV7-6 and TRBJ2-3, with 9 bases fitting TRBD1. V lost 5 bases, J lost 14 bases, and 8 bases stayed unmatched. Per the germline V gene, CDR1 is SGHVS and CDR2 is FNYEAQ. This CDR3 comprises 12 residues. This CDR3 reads CASSPRQGELYF. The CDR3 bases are TGTGCCAGCAGCCCTCGACAGGGGGAGTTGTATTTT.

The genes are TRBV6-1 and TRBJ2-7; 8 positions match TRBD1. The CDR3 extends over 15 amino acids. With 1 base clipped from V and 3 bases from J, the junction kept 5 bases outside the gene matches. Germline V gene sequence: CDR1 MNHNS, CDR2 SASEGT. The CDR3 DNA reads TGTGCCAGCAGTGAAGAGAGACAGGGGATCTACGAGCAGTACTTC. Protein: CASSEERQGIYEQYF.

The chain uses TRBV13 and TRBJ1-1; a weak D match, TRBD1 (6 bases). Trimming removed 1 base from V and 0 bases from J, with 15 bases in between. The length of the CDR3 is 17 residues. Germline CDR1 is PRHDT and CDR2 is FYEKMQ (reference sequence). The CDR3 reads CASSLVRRGAMNTEAFF. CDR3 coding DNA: TGTGCCAGCAGCTTAGTCCGGCGGGGGGCCATGAACACTGAAGCTTTCTTT.